This T cell receptor beta chain was captured in a study of response to subunit inactivated influenza vaccine. Notes on the study in general: It was suggested by the authors that few new T cells are recruited by each seasonal influenza vaccination.

TCRdb passed the RT-PCR reads through MiXCR, listing each CDR3 protein once. The sample lists hundreds of thousands of distinct CDR3 sequences, less than 20% occurring once. V gave up 6 bases and J gave up 3 bases; unmatched junction bases: 10. In germline, CDR1 is SQVTM, CDR2 ANQGSEA. This CDR3 comprises 14 residues. Of note for this clonotype: Its antigen is still unknown.

The chain carries TRBV29-1 and TRBJ2-7, with 8 positions matching TRBD2. The receptor's source is a man aged 50 or older who received an inactivated influenza vaccine. Sequencing was performed on PBMCs from blood, taken more than 4 days after vaccination. The chain's CDR3 is CSVHGGAPNYEQYF. The CDR3 DNA reads as TGCAGCGTCCACGGGGGGGCTCCTAACTACGAGCAGTACTTC.